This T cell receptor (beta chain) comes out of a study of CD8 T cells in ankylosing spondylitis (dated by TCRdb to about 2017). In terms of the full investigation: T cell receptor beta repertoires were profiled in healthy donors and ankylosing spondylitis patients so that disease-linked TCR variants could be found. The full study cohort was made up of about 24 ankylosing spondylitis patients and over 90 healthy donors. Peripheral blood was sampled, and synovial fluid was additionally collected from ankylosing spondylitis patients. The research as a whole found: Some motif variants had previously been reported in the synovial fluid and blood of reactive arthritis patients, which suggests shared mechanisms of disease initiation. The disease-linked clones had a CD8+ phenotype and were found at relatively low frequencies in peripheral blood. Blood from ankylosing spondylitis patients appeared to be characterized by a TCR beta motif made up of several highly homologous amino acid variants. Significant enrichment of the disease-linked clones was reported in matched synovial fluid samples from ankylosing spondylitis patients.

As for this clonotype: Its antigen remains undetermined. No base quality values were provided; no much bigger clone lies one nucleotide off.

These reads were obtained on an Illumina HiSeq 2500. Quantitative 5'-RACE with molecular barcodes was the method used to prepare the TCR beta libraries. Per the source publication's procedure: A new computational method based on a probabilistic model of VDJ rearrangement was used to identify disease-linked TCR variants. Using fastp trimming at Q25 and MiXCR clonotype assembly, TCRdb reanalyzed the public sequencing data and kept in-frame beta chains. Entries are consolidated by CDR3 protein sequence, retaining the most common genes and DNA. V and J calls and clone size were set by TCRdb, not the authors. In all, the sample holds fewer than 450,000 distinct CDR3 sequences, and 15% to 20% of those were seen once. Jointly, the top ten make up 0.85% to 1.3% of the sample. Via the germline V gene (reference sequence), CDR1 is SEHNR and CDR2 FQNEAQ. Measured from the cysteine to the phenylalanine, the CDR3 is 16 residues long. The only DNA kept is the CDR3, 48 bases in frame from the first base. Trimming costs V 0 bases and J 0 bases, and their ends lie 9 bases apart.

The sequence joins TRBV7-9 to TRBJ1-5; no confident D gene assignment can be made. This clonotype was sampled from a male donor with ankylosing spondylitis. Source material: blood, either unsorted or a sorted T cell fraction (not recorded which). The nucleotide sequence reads TGTGCCAGCAGCTTAGCAGGGAGTTTTAGCAATCAGCCCCAGCATTTT. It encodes CASSLAGSFSNQPQHF.